Shown below are 21 T cell receptor beta chains from a single sample sequenced in a study of blood T cell repertoires in COVID-19. Clones were read by immunoSEQ multiplex PCR, and TCRdb kept only the in-frame ones, dropping some. The table lists around 130,000 clones, approximately 84% of them singletons, with about 3.4% in the top ten. The sample taken for sequencing was PBMCs or T cells enriched from blood (not recorded which). These receptors all stem from a woman between 45 and 65 years old with acute COVID-19.

The genes are TRBV27 and TRBJ2-2, with 16 bases aligning to TRBD2. V trimming: 6 bases; J trimming: 3 bases; junction bases outside the gene matches: 10. The germline gives CDR1 MNHEY, CDR2 SMNVEV (reference sequence). This CDR3 region has 19 residues. The CDR3 bases are TGTGCCAGCAGCCATACCCTGGGACTAGCGGGAGGGGACACCGGGGAGCTGTTTTTT. Translated: CASSHTLGLAGGDTGELFF.

The chain recombines TRBV11-3 with TRBJ1-1; D possibly corresponds to TRBD1 (6 bases). Germline V lookup: CDR1 SGHNT, CDR2 YENEEA. The CDR3 is 13 amino acids. Deletions cut 4 bases from V and 9 bases from J, with 15 bases between. In DNA form, the CDR3 reads TGTGCCAGCAGCTCAGACAGGACTGTTCAAGCTTTCTTT. Protein sequence: CASSSDRTVQAFF.

The genes are TRBV6-2 or TRBV6-3 and TRBJ2-5; D is ambiguous. The CDR3 runs to 12 residues. Germline values: CDR1 MNHEY, CDR2 SVGEGT. V was shortened by 2 bases and J by 4 bases, with 5 bases between the two germline ends. CDR3 amino acids: CASSYAGETQYF. The CDR3 DNA reads TGTGCCAGCAGTTACGCCGGAGAGACCCAGTACTTC.

V is TRBV7-2 and J is TRBJ2-3; weak D call: TRBD2 (5 bases). CDR1 and CDR2 from the germline V gene are SGHTA and FQGNSA. The CDR3 runs to 17 residues. V dropped 10 bases and J dropped 2 bases, with 25 bases sitting between them. For the CDR3, the DNA is TGTGCCACCGGCAGAGGAAGGGAGAGGAGGAACACAGATACGCAGTATTTT. Amino acids: CATGRGRERRNTDTQYF.

The rearrangement uses TRBV29-1 and TRBJ2-5; 8 nucleotides match TRBD1. V gave up 4 bases and J gave up 4 bases; unmatched junction bases: 5. CDR3 length: 13 amino acids. Germline V gives CDR1 SQVTM, CDR2 ANQGSEA. The CDR3 spells CSVVRDRGETQYF. DNA of the CDR3: TGCAGCGTTGTGAGAGACAGGGGAGAGACCCAGTACTTC.

The chain combines TRBV7-3 with TRBJ1-2; no reliable D call. From germline, CDR1 is SGHTA and CDR2 FQGTGA. The CDR3 has 14 amino acids. Trimming took 1 base from V and 2 from J, leaving 8 bases between them. CDR3 sequence reads: CASSLNGGNYGYTF. DNA of the CDR3: TGTGCCAGCAGCTTAAATGGAGGGAACTATGGCTACACCTTC.

The chain recombines TRBV30 with TRBJ1-2; TRBD1 matches 10 bases. The CDR3 extends over 13 amino acids. The germline V gene encodes CDR1 GTSNPN and CDR2 SVGIG (reference sequence). J was trimmed by 8 bases and V by 0 bases; bases with no gene match: 3. The DNA for the CDR3 is TGTGCCTGGAGTGTTATGACAGGGGGCGGCTACACCTTC. Residues: CAWSVMTGGGYTF.

The chain joins TRBV28 to TRBJ2-3; tentative D call: TRBD2 (6 bases). Trimming took 8 bases from V and 2 from J, leaving 14 bases between them. Germline assignment: CDR1 MDHEN and CDR2 SYDVKM. The CDR3 is 14 amino acids. DNA for the CDR3: TGTGCCAGCCGCCGGGAGCACAACACAGATACGCAGTATTTT. Translated: CASRREHNTDTQYF.

The chain combines TRBV5-4 with TRBJ1-3, with 7 bases matching TRBD1. CDR3 length equals 16 residues. Germline CDR1 and CDR2: SGHNT and YYREEE (reference sequence). The V segment lost 0 bases and the J segment 0 bases; nucleotides outside the gene matches: 3. The CDR3 DNA follows: TGTGCCAGCAGCTTGGGAGGGGGCTTCTCTGGAAACACCATATATTTT. Amino acid sequence: CASSLGGGFSGNTIYF.

V gene TRBV19 combines with J gene TRBJ2-2, with D perhaps TRBD2 (5 bases). Trimming removed 4 bases from V and 0 bases from J, with 24 bases in between. The CDR3 is made up of 20 amino acids. CDR1 is LNHDA, CDR2 SQIVND, per germline (reference sequence). The CDR3 region has the DNA TGTGCCAGTAGTACAACCACCCTGGGTGTGGAGGCCGCGAACACCGGGGAGCTGTTTTTT. Translating it yields CASSTTTLGVEAANTGELFF.

The chain links TRBV5-6 to TRBJ1-2; D possibly corresponds to TRBD1 (6 bases). The CDR3 spans 14 residues. Germline CDR1 reads SGHDT; CDR2 reads YYEEEE. Trimming removed 2 bases from V and 4 bases from J, with 12 bases in between. The CDR3 sequence is CASSFRQASYGYTF. CDR3 nucleotides: TGTGCCAGCAGCTTCAGACAGGCCTCCTATGGCTACACCTTC.

This clone was seen a single time. The rearrangement links TRBV2 to TRBJ1-6; a possible D gene is TRBD1 (5 bases). The CDR3 has 14 residues. Germline V gene sequence: CDR1 SNHLY, CDR2 FYNNEI. V was shortened by 3 bases and J by 7 bases, with 10 bases between the two germline ends. For the CDR3, the DNA is TGTGCCAGCAGTGACTGGGGGGGAAATTCACCCCTCCACTTT. Its protein is CASSDWGGNSPLHF.

This rearrangement joins TRBV19 to TRBJ2-2; TRBD2 agrees at 8 bases. Germline loops: CDR1 LNHDA, CDR2 SQIVND (reference sequence). The CDR3 has 14 amino acids. Trimming removed 8 bases from V and 0 bases from J; junction bases left unmatched: 2. CDR3 residues: CASLAGPNTGELFF. CDR3 sequence (DNA): TGTGCCAGTCTAGCGGGCCCGAACACCGGGGAGCTGTTTTTT.

The chain links TRBV6-2 or TRBV6-3 to TRBJ1-6; 9 nucleotides agree with TRBD1. This CDR3 has 15 amino acids. CDR1 is MNHEY and CDR2 is SVGEGT in the germline V gene. The V gene end was trimmed by 2 bases and the J gene end by 6 bases; junction bases not matched to a gene: 2. The CDR3 DNA sequence: TGTGCCAGCAGTTACCCGGGACAGGGTAATTCACCCCTCCACTTT. Residues: CASSYPGQGNSPLHF.

In this sample, this clone turned up many times. The same CDR3 can be traced to other DNA sequences in this sample. The CDR3 is CASSSGEGANVLTF. CDR3 nucleotides: TGTGCCAGTAGTAGCGGGGAAGGGGCCAACGTCCTGACTTTC. The rearrangement joins TRBV19 to TRBJ2-6, with D perhaps matching TRBD2 (6 bases). This CDR3 has 14 residues. CDR1 LNHDA and CDR2 SQIVND come from the germline V gene (reference sequence). V lost 4 bases, J lost 4 bases, and 8 bases lay in between.

The chain employs TRBV5-1 and TRBJ2-3; 8 nucleotides agree with TRBD2. V shed 8 bases and J 4 bases; nucleotides not matched to a gene: 9. CDR1 is SGHRS, CDR2 YFSETQ, per germline. There are 14 residues in the CDR3. The CDR3 protein is CASTSGLLSDTQYF. CDR3 nucleotides: TGCGCCAGTACTAGCGGCCTATTGTCAGATACGCAGTATTTT.

The chain combines TRBV28 with TRBJ2-7; the match to TRBD2 covers 9 bases. V was clipped by 8 bases and J by 4 bases; unmatched bases: 12. This CDR3 is 15 amino acids long. The V gene's germline CDR1 is MDHEN and CDR2 SYDVKM. CDR3 coding DNA: TGTGCCAGCGCGGGAACGGCGGGAGGGCGATACGAGCAGTACTTC. As protein: CASAGTAGGRYEQYF. The full variable domain, with the rest looked up from reference TRBV28 and TRBJ2-7, is DVKVTQSSRYLVKRTGEKVFLECVQDMDHENMFWYRQDPGLGLRLIYFSYDVKMKEKGDIPEGYSVSREKKERFSLILESASTNQTSMYLCASAGTAGGRYEQYFGPGTRLTVT.

This clone was observed once. This chain joins TRBV20-1 and TRBJ2-7; no clear D. The V gene lost 6 bases and the J gene lost 1 base, with 7 bases spanning the gap. The length of the CDR3 is 11 residues. Germline-derived CDR1 and CDR2 are DFQATT and SNEGSKA (reference sequence). The CDR3 loop is CSALSSYEQYF. As DNA, the CDR3 is TGCAGTGCCCTCTCTTCCTACGAGCAGTACTTC.

V usage is TRBV5-1 and J usage is TRBJ2-1; TRBD1 is a possible D gene (6 bases). Germline CDR1 and CDR2: SGHRS and YFSETQ. The V end was cut by 3 bases, the J end by 0 bases, with 13 bases between. This CDR3 contains 16 residues. The CDR3 DNA follows: TGCGCCAGCAGCTCGGGGAGAGGGGGCTCCTACAATGAGCAGTTCTTC. This codes for CASSSGRGGSYNEQFF.

The chain combines TRBV12-3 or TRBV12-4 with TRBJ2-1; no clear D. The CDR3 sequence is 11 residues long. Trimming shortened V by 5 bases and J by 4 bases, and 3 bases separated the two germline ends. CDR3 nucleotide sequence: TGTGCCAGCAGTCTATACAATGAGCAGTTCTTC. Protein: CASSLYNEQFF.

This sequence joins TRBV19 and TRBJ1-5; no firm D call. Germline lookup yields CDR1 LNHDA and CDR2 SQIVND (reference sequence). V lost 7 bases to trimming and J lost 7 bases, with 20 bases between them. The CDR3 length is 15 residues. CDR3 loop: CASTDSGRDRQPQHF. The CDR3 DNA reads TGTGCCAGTACCGATAGTGGGAGGGATAGGCAGCCCCAGCATTTT.